This TCR beta chain was captured by sequencing in a study of cytomegalovirus exposure and HLA in healthy donors. Study-wide results and limits: In a later analysis, HLA-associated TCR beta chains were more clonally expanded than equally common others. Within an earlier analysis, most TCR beta V segments proved productive either about 90% or about 30% of the time. Excluded were some V segments that proved indistinguishable, including TRBV6-2 and TRBV6-3. Immune exposure data for these donors was limited to CMV serostatus.

In this sample, this clone turned up once. Its antigen is still unknown. The length of the CDR3 is 15 residues. Between the trimmed V and J ends, which lost 4 bases and 4 bases, there was a span of 17 bases. CDR1 and CDR2 from the germline V gene are SGDLS and YYNGEE. Primers: 60 Vbeta forward and 13 Jbeta reverse. Sequenced by immunoSEQ multiplex PCR; TCRdb stores in-frame clones only, minus some. The sample contains some 110,000 clones, 65% to 75% of which appear only once. The chain links TRBV9 to TRBJ1-2, with D possibly TRBD1 on 6 matching bases. Specimen: PBMCs. This TCR was recovered from a woman aged 45-59 years in good health and CMV-seropositive. The DNA of the CDR3 is TGTGCCAGCAGCCCAGGGACAACCAGTAGCTATGGCTACACCTTC. This encodes CASSPGTTSSYGYTF.